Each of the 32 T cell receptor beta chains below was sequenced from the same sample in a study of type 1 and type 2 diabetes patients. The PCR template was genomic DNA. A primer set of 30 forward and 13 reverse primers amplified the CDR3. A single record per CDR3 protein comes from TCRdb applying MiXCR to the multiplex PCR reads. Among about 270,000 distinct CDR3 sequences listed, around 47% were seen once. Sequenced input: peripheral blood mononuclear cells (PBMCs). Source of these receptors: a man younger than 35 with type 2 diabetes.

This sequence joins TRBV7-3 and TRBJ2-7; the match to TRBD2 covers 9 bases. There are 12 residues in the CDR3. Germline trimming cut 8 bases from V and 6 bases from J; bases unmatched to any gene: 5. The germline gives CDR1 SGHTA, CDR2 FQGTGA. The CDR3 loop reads CASPRAGGEQYF. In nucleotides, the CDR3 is TGTGCCAGCCCCCGAGCGGGGGGCGAGCAGTACTTC.

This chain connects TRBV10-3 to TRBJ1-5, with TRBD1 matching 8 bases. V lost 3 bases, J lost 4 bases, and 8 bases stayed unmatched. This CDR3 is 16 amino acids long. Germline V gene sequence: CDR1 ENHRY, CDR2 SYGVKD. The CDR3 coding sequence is TGTGCCATCAGTGAAACAGGGGGGGTAGGGAATCAGCCCCAGCATTTT. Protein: CAISETGGVGNQPQHF.

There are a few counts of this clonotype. The CDR3 DNA follows: TGTGCCAGCAGTTATGAGGGACAATCACCAGAGACCCAGTACTTC. The encoded protein is CASSYEGQSPETQYF. J is TRBJ2-5 and V is TRBV6-5, with D possibly being TRBD1 (6 bases). V dropped 3 bases and J dropped 4 bases, with 15 bases sitting between them. The CDR3 is 15 residues long. Germline CDR1 reads MNHEY; CDR2 reads SVGAGI.

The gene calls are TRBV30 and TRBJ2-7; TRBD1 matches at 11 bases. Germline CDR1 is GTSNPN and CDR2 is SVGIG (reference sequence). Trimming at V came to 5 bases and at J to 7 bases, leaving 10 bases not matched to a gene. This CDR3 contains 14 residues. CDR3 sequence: CAWGTGQGAREQYF. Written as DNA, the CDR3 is TGTGCCTGGGGAACCGGACAGGGGGCGCGGGAGCAGTACTTC.

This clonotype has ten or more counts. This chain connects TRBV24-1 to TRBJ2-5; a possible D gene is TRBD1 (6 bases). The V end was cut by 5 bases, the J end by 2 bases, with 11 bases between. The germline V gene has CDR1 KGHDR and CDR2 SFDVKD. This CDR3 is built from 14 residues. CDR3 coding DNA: TGTGCCACCAGTGCCCACAGGGCTCAAGAGACCCAGTACTTC. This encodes CATSAHRAQETQYF.

The CDR3 spells CASSLLDGTRSGELFF. The CDR3 region has the DNA TGTGCCAGCAGTTTATTAGACGGGACTAGGAGCGGGGAGCTGTTTTTT. J is TRBJ2-2 and V is TRBV28; TRBD2 aligns across 8 bases. V lost 1 base to trimming and J lost 7 bases; unmatched junction nucleotides: 8. Germline V gene sequence: CDR1 MDHEN, CDR2 SYDVKM. This CDR3 contains 16 residues.

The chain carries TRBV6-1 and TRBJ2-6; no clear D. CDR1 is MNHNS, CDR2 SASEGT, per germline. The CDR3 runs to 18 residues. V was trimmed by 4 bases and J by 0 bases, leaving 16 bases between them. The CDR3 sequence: CASSGAALLTSGANVLTF. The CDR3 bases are TGTGCCAGCAGTGGAGCTGCCCTCCTCACCTCTGGGGCCAACGTCCTGACTTTC.

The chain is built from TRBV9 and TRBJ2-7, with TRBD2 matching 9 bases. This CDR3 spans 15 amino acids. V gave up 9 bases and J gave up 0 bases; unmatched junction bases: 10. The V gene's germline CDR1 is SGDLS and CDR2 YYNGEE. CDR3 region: CATTGTSSISYEQYF. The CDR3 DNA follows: TGTGCCACTACCGGGACTAGCTCTATCTCCTACGAGCAGTACTTC.

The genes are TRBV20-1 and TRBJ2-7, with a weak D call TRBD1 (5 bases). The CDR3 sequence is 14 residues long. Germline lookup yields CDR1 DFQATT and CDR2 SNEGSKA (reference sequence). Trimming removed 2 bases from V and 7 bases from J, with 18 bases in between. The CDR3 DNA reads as TGCAGTGCTAGACTTCGACAGAATGACAATGAGCAGTACTTC. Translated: CSARLRQNDNEQYF.

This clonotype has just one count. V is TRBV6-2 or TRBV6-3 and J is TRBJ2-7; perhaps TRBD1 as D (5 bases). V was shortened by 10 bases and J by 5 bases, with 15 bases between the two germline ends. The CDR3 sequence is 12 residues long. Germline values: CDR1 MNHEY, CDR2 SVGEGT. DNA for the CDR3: TGTGCCACCAAGGCAGGGTTGGACGAGCAGTACTTC. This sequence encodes CATKAGLDEQYF.

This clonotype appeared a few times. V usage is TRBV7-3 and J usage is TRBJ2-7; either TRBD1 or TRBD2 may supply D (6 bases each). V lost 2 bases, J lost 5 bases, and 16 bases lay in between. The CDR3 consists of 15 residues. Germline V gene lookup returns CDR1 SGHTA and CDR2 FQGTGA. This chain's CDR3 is CASSLSPGGWNEQYF. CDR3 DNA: TGTGCCAGCAGCTTATCACCCGGGGGCTGGAACGAGCAGTACTTC. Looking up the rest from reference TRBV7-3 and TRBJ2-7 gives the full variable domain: GAGVSQTPSNKVTEKGKYVELRCDPISGHTALYWYRQSLGQGPEFLIYFQGTGAADDSGLPNDRFFAVRPEGSVSTLKIQRTERGDSAVYLCASSLSPGGWNEQYFGPGTRLTVT.

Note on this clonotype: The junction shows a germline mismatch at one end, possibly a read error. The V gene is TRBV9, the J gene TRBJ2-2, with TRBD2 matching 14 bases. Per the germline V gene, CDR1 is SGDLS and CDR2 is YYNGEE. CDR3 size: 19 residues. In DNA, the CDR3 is TGTGCCAGCAGCGACGGGACTAGCGGGAGCCCCTTGAACACCGGGGAGCTGGTTTTT. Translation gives CASSDGTSGSPLNTGELVF.

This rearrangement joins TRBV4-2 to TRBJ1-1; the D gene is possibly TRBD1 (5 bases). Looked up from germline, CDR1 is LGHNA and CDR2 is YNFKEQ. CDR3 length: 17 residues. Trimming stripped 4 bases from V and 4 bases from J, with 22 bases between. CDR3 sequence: CASSPWEGSRRVTEAFF. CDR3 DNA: TGTGCCAGCAGCCCTTGGGAGGGGAGCCGCCGGGTCACTGAAGCTTTCTTT.

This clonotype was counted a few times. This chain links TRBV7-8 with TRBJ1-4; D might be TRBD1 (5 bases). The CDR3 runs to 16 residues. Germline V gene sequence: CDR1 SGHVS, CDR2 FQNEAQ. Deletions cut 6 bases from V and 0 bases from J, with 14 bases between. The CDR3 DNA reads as TGTGCCAGCAGGATGGGACCTTACTCAACTAATGAAAAACTGTTTTTT. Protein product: CASRMGPYSTNEKLFF.

The CDR3: CSVEWAGYTEAFF. The CDR3 coding sequence is TGCAGCGTTGAATGGGCCGGATACACTGAAGCTTTCTTT. The rearrangement uses TRBV29-1 and TRBJ1-1; no reliable D call. The CDR3 is made up of 13 amino acids. With 2 bases removed from V and 3 bases from J, the gap between germline ends came to 10 bases. CDR1 and CDR2 (germline): SQVTM, ANQGSEA.

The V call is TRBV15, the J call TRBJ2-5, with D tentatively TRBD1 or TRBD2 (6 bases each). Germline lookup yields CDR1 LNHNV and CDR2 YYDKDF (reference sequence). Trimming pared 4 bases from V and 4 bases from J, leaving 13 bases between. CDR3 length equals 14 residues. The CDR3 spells CATSTGDLTETQYF. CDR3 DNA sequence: TGTGCCACCAGCACAGGGGACTTAACAGAGACCCAGTACTTC.

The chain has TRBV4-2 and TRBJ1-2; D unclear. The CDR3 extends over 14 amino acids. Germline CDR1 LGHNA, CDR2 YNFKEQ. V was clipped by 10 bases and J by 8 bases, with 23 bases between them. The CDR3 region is CATRRAPEEDGYTF. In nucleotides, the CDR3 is TGTGCCACCCGAAGGGCACCAGAGGAAGACGGCTACACCTTC.

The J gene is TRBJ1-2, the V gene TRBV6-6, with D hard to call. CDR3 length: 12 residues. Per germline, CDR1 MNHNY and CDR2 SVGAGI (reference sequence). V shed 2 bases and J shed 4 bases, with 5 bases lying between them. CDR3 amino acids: CASSYTTYGYTF. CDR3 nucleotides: TGTGCCAGCAGTTACACGACCTATGGCTACACCTTC.

CDR3 protein: CASTLNRDMNTEAFF. The CDR3 coding sequence is TGTGCCAGCACCCTCAACAGGGACATGAACACTGAAGCTTTCTTT. The V gene is TRBV7-2, the J gene TRBJ1-1; possible D gene TRBD1, 6 bases. Trimming took off 7 bases at V and 0 bases at J, with 15 bases between the two ends. Germline CDR1 reads SGHTA; CDR2 reads FQGNSA. This CDR3 is built from 15 residues.

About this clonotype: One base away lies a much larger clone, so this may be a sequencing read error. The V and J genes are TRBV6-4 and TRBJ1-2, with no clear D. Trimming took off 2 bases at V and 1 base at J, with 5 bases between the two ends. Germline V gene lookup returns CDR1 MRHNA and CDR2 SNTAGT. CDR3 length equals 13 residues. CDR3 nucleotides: TGTGCCAGCAGTGACGAGGGTAACTATGGCTACACCTTC. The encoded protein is CASSDEGNYGYTF.

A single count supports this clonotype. The DNA of the CDR3 is TGCGCCAGCAGCGACGGCGCCATGGGGGGCTACGAGCAGTACTTC. It translates to CASSDGAMGGYEQYF. J is TRBJ2-7 and V is TRBV10-1; D is perhaps TRBD2 (6 bases). Trimming left V 6 bases short and J 3 bases short, with 18 bases between. The CDR3 is made up of 15 amino acids. Germline lookup yields CDR1 WNHNN and CDR2 SYGVQD (reference sequence).

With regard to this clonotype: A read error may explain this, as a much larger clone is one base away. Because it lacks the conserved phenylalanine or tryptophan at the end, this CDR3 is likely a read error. The CDR3 nucleotides read TGTGCCAGCAGTAGGTGGGCCAATGAGCAGTTCCTC. Amino acid sequence: CASSRWANEQFL. The rearrangement uses TRBV2 and TRBJ2-1; D call uncertain. Trimming stripped 5 bases from V and 6 bases from J, with 8 bases between. The CDR3 runs to 12 residues. Germline assignment: CDR1 SNHLY and CDR2 FYNNEI.

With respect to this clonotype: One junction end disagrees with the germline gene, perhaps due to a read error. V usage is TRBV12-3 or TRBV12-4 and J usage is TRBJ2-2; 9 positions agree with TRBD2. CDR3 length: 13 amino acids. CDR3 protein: CASEGLAHGKLFF. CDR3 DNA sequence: TGTGCCAGCGAAGGACTAGCGCACGGGAAGCTGTTTTTT.

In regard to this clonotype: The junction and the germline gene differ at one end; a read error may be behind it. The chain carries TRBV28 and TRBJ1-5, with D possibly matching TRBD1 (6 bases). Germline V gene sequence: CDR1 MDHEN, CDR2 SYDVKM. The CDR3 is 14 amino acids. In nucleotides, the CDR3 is TGTGCCAGCAGTTTAGGGCGAAAAGGACAGCCCCAGGATTTT. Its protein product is CASSLGRKGQPQDF.

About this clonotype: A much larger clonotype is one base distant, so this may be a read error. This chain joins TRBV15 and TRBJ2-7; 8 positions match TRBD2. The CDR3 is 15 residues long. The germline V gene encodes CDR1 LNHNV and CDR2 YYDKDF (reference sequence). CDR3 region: CANSRDRGGGYEQYF. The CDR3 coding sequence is TGTGCCAACAGCAGAGATCGGGGGGGCGGCTACGAGCAGTACTTC.

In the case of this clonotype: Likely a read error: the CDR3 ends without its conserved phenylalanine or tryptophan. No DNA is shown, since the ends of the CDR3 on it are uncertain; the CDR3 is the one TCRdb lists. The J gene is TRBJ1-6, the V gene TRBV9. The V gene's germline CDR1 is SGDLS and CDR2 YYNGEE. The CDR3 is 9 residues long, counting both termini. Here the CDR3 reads CASSVARTS.

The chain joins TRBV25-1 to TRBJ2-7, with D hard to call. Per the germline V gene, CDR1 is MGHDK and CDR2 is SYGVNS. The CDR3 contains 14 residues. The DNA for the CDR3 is TGTGTCCCCGTTACGTGGACGGATAGCTACGAGCAGTACTTC. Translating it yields CVPVTWTDSYEQYF.

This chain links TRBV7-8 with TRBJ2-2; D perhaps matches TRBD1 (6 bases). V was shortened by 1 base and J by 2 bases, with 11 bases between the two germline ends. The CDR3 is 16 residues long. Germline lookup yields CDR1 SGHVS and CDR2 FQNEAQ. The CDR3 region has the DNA TGTGCCAGCAGCTTAGGTCAGGGGATCAACACCGGGGAGCTGTTTTTT. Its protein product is CASSLGQGINTGELFF.

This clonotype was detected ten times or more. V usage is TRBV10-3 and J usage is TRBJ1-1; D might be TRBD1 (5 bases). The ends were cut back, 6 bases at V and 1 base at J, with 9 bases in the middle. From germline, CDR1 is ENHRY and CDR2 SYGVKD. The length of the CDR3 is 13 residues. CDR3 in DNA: TGTGCCATCAGGGGGGACGGGAACACTGAAGCTTTCTTT. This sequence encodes CAIRGDGNTEAFF.

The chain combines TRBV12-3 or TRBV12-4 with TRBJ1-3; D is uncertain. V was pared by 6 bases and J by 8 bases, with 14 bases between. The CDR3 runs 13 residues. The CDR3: CASSVEPADTIYF. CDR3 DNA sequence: TGTGCCAGCAGCGTAGAACCTGCCGACACCATATATTTT.

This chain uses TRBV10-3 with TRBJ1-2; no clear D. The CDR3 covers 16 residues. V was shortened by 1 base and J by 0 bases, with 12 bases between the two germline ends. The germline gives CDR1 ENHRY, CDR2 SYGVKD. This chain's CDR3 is CAISEFLAEANYGYTF. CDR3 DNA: TGTGCCATCAGTGAGTTTTTAGCAGAAGCTAACTATGGCTACACCTTC.

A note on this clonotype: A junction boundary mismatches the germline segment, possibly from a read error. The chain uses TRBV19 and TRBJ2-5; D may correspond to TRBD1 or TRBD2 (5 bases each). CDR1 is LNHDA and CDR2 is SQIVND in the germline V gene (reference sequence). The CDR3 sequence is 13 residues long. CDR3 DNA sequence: TGTGCCAGTAGTGCTCAGAGGGGAGAGACCCAGCACTTC. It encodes CASSAQRGETQHF.